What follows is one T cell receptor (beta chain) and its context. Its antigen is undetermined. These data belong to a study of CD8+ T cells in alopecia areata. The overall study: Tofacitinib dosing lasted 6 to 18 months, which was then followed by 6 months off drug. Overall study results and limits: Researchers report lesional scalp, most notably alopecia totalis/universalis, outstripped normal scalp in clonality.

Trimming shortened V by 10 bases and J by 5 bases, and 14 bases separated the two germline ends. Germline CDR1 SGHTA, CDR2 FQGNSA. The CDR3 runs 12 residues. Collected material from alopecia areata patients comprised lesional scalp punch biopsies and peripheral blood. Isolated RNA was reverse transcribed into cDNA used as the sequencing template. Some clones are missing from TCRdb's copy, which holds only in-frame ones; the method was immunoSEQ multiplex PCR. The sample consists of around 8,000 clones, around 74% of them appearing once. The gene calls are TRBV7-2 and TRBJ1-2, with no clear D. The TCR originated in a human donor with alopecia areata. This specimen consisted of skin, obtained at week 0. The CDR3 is CATAPPGYGYTF. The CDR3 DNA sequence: TGTGCCACAGCACCCCCGGGGTATGGCTACACCTTC. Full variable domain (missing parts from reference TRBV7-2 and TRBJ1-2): GAGVSQSPSNKVTEKGKDVELRCDPISGHTALYWYRQSLGQGLEFLIYFQGNSAPDKSGLPSDRFSAERTGGSVSTLTIQRTQQEDSAVYLCATAPPGYGYTFGSGTRLTVV.